What follows describes a single TCR beta chain. TCRdb reprocessed the RACE reads via MiXCR and lists one record per CDR3 protein. The data contain around 100,000 distinct CDR3 sequences, approximately 11% of them singletons. These data come from a study of human T cells and chemical hapten exposure. Time point denoted: patch test 1, 2 weeks after DPC sensitization. The treatment: therapeutic diphenylcyclopropenone sensitization with weekly scalp DPC. Germline values: CDR1 LNHDA, CDR2 SQIVND (reference sequence). Trimming took 6 bases from V and 4 from J; bases not matched to a gene: 8. There are 14 residues in the CDR3.

The TCR sequence derives from a woman in her 40s with alopecia areata. Some clones in this sample may be carry-over from other donors' samples. The sequenced sample was whole blood, obtained in connection with sensitization to the hapten diphenylcyclopropenone (DPC). The chain joins TRBV19 to TRBJ2-7; 8 bases agree with TRBD1. The CDR3, as DNA: TGTGCCAGTAGCCCGGACAGGGCCCGGTACGAGCAGTACTTC. This sequence encodes CASSPDRARYEQYF.